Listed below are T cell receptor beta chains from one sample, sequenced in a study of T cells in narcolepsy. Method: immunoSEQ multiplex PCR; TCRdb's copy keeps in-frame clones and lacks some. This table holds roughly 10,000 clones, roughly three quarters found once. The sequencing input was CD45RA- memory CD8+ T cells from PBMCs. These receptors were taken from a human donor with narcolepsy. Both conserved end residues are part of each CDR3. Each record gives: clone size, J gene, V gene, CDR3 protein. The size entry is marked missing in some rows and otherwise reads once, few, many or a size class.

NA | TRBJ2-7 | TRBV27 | CASSLSGHGPYEQYF
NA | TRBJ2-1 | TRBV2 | CASSGIGTRINEQFF
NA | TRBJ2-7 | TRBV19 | CASSIGLYYEQYF
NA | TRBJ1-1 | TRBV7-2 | CASSLSLNTEAFF
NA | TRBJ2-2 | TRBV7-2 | CASSLLLQNTGELFF
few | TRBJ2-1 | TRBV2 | CASSEVLGQQNEQFF
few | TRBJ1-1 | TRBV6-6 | CASSTGTGVSEEAFF
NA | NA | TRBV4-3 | CASSQDRLDEQYF
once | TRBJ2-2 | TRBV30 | CAWSDRTDTGELFF
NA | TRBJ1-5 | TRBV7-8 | CASSLTIGLLNSNQPQHF
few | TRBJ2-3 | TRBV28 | CASSLWTSGLTDTQYF
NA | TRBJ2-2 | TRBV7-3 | CASSLTRGGGPGELFF
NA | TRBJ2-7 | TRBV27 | CASSSTGSPNEQYF
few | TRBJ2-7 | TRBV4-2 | CASSQPDRAYEQYF
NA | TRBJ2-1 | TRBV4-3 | CASSQDEGDATEQFF
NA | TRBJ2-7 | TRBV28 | CASLLGRGSYEQYF
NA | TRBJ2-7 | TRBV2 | CASSEFRTSSVTTYEQYF
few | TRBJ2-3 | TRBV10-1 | CASSRQGLTDTQYF
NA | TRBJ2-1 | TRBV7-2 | CASSLAASGGAGEQFF
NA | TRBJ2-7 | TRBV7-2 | CASSSDWGSSYEQYF
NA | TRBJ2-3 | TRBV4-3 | CASSQDRAGVASDTQYF
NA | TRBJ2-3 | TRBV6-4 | CASSDSGAADTQYF